The following is a T cell receptor beta chain sequence with its context. Its antigen remains unknown. All of the isolated RNA was reverse transcribed, so expressed TCRB transcripts were sequenced. Sequencing of naive, central memory and regulatory T cell samples gave an average of about 3.57 million reads. The protocol was immunoSEQ multiplex PCR, while the TCRdb copy is restricted to in-frame clones and leaves out a portion. The sample holds under 800,000 clones; 15% are singletons and the top ten take about 0.093%. The sample originates from a study of beta chain features in type 1 diabetes. Study as a whole: What patients shared with healthy donors was a similar profile of age, gender and cell yields.

Overall study findings and caveats: In comparison with healthy donors, patients had naive, central memory and Treg TCRB repertoires that appeared more similar.

The specimen was naive CD4+ T cells from blood. The receptor comes from a man aged 18 to 29 in good health.

The DNA for the CDR3 is TGCGCCAGCAGCCTGCGGACCCAAACAACGGGCTACACCTTC. Its protein is CASSLRTQTTGYTF. The chain is built from TRBV5-1 and TRBJ1-2; D gene ambiguous. V lost 4 bases and J lost 8, with 18 bases in between. The CDR3 is 14 amino acids. Germline lookup yields CDR1 SGHRS and CDR2 YFSETQ.